The entry below describes one T cell receptor (beta chain). Its antigen remains unidentified. TCR beta VDJ and CDR3 were profiled, and genomic DNA was the template. TCRdb used MiXCR to reprocess the reads, holding one entry per CDR3 protein. Altogether over 150,000 distinct CDR3 sequences are present, roughly half being singletons, with the ten largest covering about 16%. This sample stems from a study of CD8+CD57+ T cells in acquired aplastic anemia. Study-level findings and limits: Between patients and controls, approximately 29 CD8+ CDR3 sequences were found in common.

Per germline, CDR1 SGHAT and CDR2 FQNNGV. This CDR3 spans 13 amino acids. V was trimmed by 1 base and J by 6 bases, leaving 9 bases between them. The genes are TRBV11-2 and TRBJ1-2; the D gene is possibly TRBD1 (5 bases). The receptor was isolated from a human donor in good health, serving as a control. The sequenced sample was sorted CD4+, CD8+, or CD8+CD57+ T cells (not recorded which) from PBMCs. The CDR3 DNA is TGTGCCAGCAGCTTAGGGGGGTCAGATGGCTACACCTTC. Translating gives CASSLGGSDGYTF. The full variable domain, with the rest looked up from reference TRBV11-2 and TRBJ1-2, is EAGVAQSPRYKIIEKRQSVAFWCNPISGHATLYWYQQILGQGPKLLIQFQNNGVVDDSQLPKDRFSAERLKGVDSTLKIQPAKLEDSAVYLCASSLGGSDGYTFGSGTRLTVV.